A single TCR beta chain is shown here with its context. As yet, its antigen is unknown. This record comes from a study of spatial heterogeneity in lung cancer. At the level of the study: Consistently, beta-chain sequences turned up in larger numbers than alpha-chain sequences did. Study-wide results and caveats: Expanded alpha and beta TCR counts within tumors tracked tumor mutation counts.

Each CDR3 protein gets one entry after TCRdb re-called the 5' RACE reads with MiXCR. Counted here are over 15,000 distinct CDR3 sequences, approximately 6.5% occurring once; the ten biggest clones make up 20%. CDR1 LNHNV and CDR2 YYDKDF come from the germline V gene (reference sequence). J was trimmed by 4 bases and V by 3 bases; bases with no gene match: 3. This CDR3 contains 14 residues. The time point is: sample taken at primary tumor resection. Unsorted tumor, nontumor lung tissue or cryopreserved PBMC supplied the whole RNA. The source material was lung tumor tissue, sampled at surgery. The V and J genes are TRBV15 and TRBJ1-5; 7 bases fit TRBD1. The TCR comes from a female donor with early-stage non-small cell lung cancer. CDR3 nucleotide sequence: TGTGCCACCAGCAGGACAGGGAGTAATCAGCCCCAGCATTTT. This translates into CATSRTGSNQPQHF.